Below are 19 T cell receptor beta chains sequenced from a single sample in a study of T cells in Graves' hyperthyroidism and ophthalmopathy. RNA transcripts were the template for amplifying TCR beta CDR3 regions. HTBI primers were used for first-round RT-PCR of the TCR CDR3. TCRdb re-called the multiplex PCR reads through MiXCR, storing one row per CDR3 protein. The table has some 250,000 distinct CDR3 sequences, about 16% seen once. The sequenced sample was blood. Source of these receptors: a woman aged 50 to 60 with Graves' hyperthyroidism that later progressed to Graves' ophthalmopathy.

V gene TRBV27 combines with J gene TRBJ2-1; 7 nucleotides line up with TRBD2. V was clipped by 6 bases and J by 5 bases; unmatched bases: 10. CDR1 and CDR2 from the germline V gene are MNHEY and SMNVEV (reference sequence). The length of the CDR3 is 15 residues. The CDR3 is CASRRLADSNNEQFF. The CDR3 DNA follows: TGTGCCAGCAGAAGACTAGCCGACAGTAACAATGAGCAGTTCTTC.

The sample holds many counts of this clonotype. The chain links TRBV20-1 to TRBJ2-7, with TRBD1 matching over 11 bases. The CDR3 totals 14 residues. With 2 bases clipped from V and 6 bases from J, the junction kept 6 bases outside the gene matches. Germline assignment: CDR1 DFQATT and CDR2 SNEGSKA (reference sequence). In nucleotides, the CDR3 is TGCAGTGCTAGATTGGACAGGGGGCTTACCGAGCAGTACTTC. Its translation is CSARLDRGLTEQYF.

Many counts were recorded for this clonotype. CDR3 nucleotides: TGTGCCAGCAGCAACCAACAGGGTGAGCAGTTCTTC. Translated: CASSNQQGEQFF. V gene TRBV7-9 combines with J gene TRBJ2-1; tentative D call: TRBD1 (6 bases). The ends were cut back, 5 bases at V and 9 bases at J, with 11 bases in the middle. This CDR3 contains 12 residues. Per germline, CDR1 SEHNR and CDR2 FQNEAQ (reference sequence).

This clonotype showed up many times. This rearrangement joins TRBV20-1 to TRBJ2-7; the D gene is possibly TRBD1 (5 bases). From germline, CDR1 is DFQATT and CDR2 SNEGSKA (reference sequence). The CDR3 extends over 15 amino acids. The V end lost 2 bases, the J end lost 3 bases, and 17 bases lay between the germline ends. Here the CDR3 reads CSARRSQGRFYEQYF. CDR3 bases: TGCAGTGCTAGACGGTCGCAGGGAAGATTCTACGAGCAGTACTTC.

The rearrangement joins TRBV3-1 to TRBJ2-1; 9 bases agree with TRBD1. The ends lost 1 base at V and 4 bases at J; junction bases unmatched: 2. The CDR3 has 15 amino acids. Germline assignment: CDR1 LGHDT and CDR2 YNNKEL (reference sequence). The CDR3 protein is CASSQGGQGYNEQFF. The CDR3 DNA follows: TGTGCCAGCAGCCAAGGAGGACAGGGGTACAATGAGCAGTTCTTC.

This clonotype was detected many times. The CDR3 reads CASSPFGTPNTGELFF. The CDR3 bases are TGTGCCAGCAGTCCTTTCGGGACCCCAAACACCGGGGAGCTGTTTTTT. The rearrangement joins TRBV28 to TRBJ2-2; D is tentatively TRBD1 or TRBD2 (5 bases each). Germline loops: CDR1 MDHEN, CDR2 SYDVKM. This CDR3 is built from 16 residues. Trimming shortened V by 5 bases and J by 2 bases, and 15 bases separated the two germline ends.

This clonotype was recorded at least ten times. The V gene is TRBV2, the J gene TRBJ2-5; D gene uncertain. Germline V gives CDR1 SNHLY, CDR2 FYNNEI. V lost 7 bases to trimming and J lost 0 bases, with 18 bases between them. The CDR3 sequence is 16 residues long. CDR3 amino acids: CASIGEALWYQETQYF. Written as DNA, the CDR3 is TGTGCCAGCATTGGGGAAGCACTCTGGTACCAAGAGACCCAGTACTTC.

In its sample, this clonotype was seen a few times. V usage is TRBV5-8 and J usage is TRBJ1-2; TRBD1 matches 8 bases. Trimming at V came to 0 bases and at J to 1 base, leaving 5 bases not matched to a gene. The CDR3 is 16 residues long. CDR1 and CDR2 from the germline V gene are SGHTS and YDEGEE. Written as DNA, the CDR3 is TGTGCCAGCAGCTTGGATGGGGACAGGCGTAACTATGGCTACACCTTC. This encodes CASSLDGDRRNYGYTF. Full variable domain (outside the CDR3, taken from reference TRBV5-8 and TRBJ1-2): EAGVTQSPTHLIKTRGQQATLRCSPISGHTSVYWYQQALGLGLQFLLWYDEGEERNRGNFPPRFSGRQFPNYSSELNVNALELEDSALYLCASSLDGDRRNYGYTFGSGTRLTVV.

This clonotype was observed at least ten times. This sequence joins TRBV3-1 and TRBJ1-1, with D hard to call. The germline CDR1 and CDR2 sequences are LGHDT and YNNKEL (reference sequence). The length of the CDR3 is 14 residues. Between the trimmed V and J ends, which lost 4 bases and 3 bases, there was a span of 12 bases. CDR3 protein: CASSLPAPYTEAFF. CDR3 coding DNA: TGTGCCAGCAGCCTCCCGGCCCCGTACACTGAAGCTTTCTTT.

This clonotype was seen repeatedly, ten times or more. The chain links TRBV5-1 to TRBJ2-3; 11 bases line up with TRBD2. This CDR3 comprises 15 residues. J was trimmed by 2 bases and V by 6 bases; bases with no gene match: 5. Germline CDR1 reads SGHRS; CDR2 reads YFSETQ. CDR3 region: CASKIAGGPTDTQYF. The CDR3 DNA reads TGCGCCAGCAAGATAGCGGGAGGGCCCACAGATACGCAGTATTTT.

The CDR3 bases are TGTGCCAGCAGTTACGGGGACAGGGGATACGAGCAGTACTTC. Protein: CASSYGDRGYEQYF. The chain has TRBV6-5 and TRBJ2-7; TRBD1 matches at 10 bases. Germline assignment: CDR1 MNHEY and CDR2 SVGAGI. This CDR3 has 14 amino acids. The V segment lost 2 bases and the J segment 4 bases; nucleotides outside the gene matches: 2.

The genes are TRBV9 and TRBJ1-2; D remains unclear. Germline loops: CDR1 SGDLS, CDR2 YYNGEE. V was cut by 0 bases and J by 7 bases, with 7 bases left in between. This CDR3 is 12 amino acids long. CDR3 loop: CASSVGAGGYTF. The CDR3 DNA follows: TGTGCCAGCAGCGTAGGAGCGGGTGGCTACACCTTC.

The V gene is TRBV27, the J gene TRBJ2-7; possible D gene TRBD1, 6 bases. Germline V gene data show CDR1 as MNHEY and CDR2 as SMNVEV (reference sequence). V gave up 1 base and J gave up 3 bases, with 19 bases separating them. This CDR3 has 17 residues. The chain's CDR3 is CASSLFRGRDNNYEQYF. For the CDR3, the DNA is TGTGCCAGCAGTTTATTTCGTGGACGGGACAACAACTACGAGCAGTACTTC.

This clonotype was counted at least ten times. The J gene is TRBJ1-5, the V gene TRBV28, with 9 bases matching TRBD1. With 3 bases clipped from V and 9 bases from J, the junction kept 9 bases outside the gene matches. From germline, CDR1 is MDHEN and CDR2 SYDVKM. CDR3 length: 15 residues. The DNA of the CDR3 is TGTGCCAGCAGTTTTCCCGCGACAGGGGGGGGGCCCCAGCATTTT. Translated: CASSFPATGGGPQHF.

At least ten counts were recorded for this clonotype. This chain connects TRBV7-9 to TRBJ2-7; 8 bases align to TRBD1. Germline assignment: CDR1 SEHNR and CDR2 FQNEAQ (reference sequence). With 5 bases clipped from V and 2 bases from J, the junction kept 5 bases outside the gene matches. The CDR3 is 14 amino acids. The CDR3 region has the DNA TGTGCCAGCAGCCCTAAGGACAGGGCCTACGAGCAGTACTTC. It encodes CASSPKDRAYEQYF.

This clonotype was recorded at least ten times. The chain combines TRBV28 with TRBJ1-1; D gene unclear. Germline CDR1 is MDHEN and CDR2 is SYDVKM. CDR3 length: 11 amino acids. V shed 3 bases and J shed 6 bases, with 5 bases lying between them. This CDR3 reads CASSFRAEAFF. The CDR3 bases are TGTGCCAGCAGTTTTAGGGCTGAAGCTTTCTTT.

This clonotype was seen many times. V gene TRBV10-3 combines with J gene TRBJ2-2, with TRBD1 matching over 7 bases. Germline-derived CDR1 and CDR2 are ENHRY and SYGVKD. V shed 3 bases and J 5 bases; nucleotides not matched to a gene: 6. CDR3 size: 15 residues. The CDR3 DNA reads TGTGCCATCAGTGACAGGGGGAACGAAACCGGGGAGCTGTTTTTT. Translating gives CAISDRGNETGELFF.

This clonotype was recorded at least ten times. The chain has TRBV3-1 and TRBJ2-7, with TRBD2 as a possible D gene (5 bases). The CDR3 contains 15 residues. Deletions cut 0 bases from V and 0 bases from J, with 9 bases between. The germline V gene has CDR1 LGHDT and CDR2 YNNKEL (reference sequence). This CDR3 is CASSQEVGNSYEQYF. CDR3 DNA: TGTGCCAGCAGCCAAGAAGTCGGGAACTCCTACGAGCAGTACTTC.

The chain is built from TRBV6-2 or TRBV6-3 and TRBJ1-5; D unclear. Trimming left V 8 bases short and J 0 bases short, with 11 bases between. The length of the CDR3 is 14 residues. Germline CDR1 reads MNHEY; CDR2 reads SVGEGT. CDR3 DNA sequence: TGTGCCAGCGCGGGCAGATATAGCAATCAGCCCCAGCATTTT. Translating gives CASAGRYSNQPQHF.